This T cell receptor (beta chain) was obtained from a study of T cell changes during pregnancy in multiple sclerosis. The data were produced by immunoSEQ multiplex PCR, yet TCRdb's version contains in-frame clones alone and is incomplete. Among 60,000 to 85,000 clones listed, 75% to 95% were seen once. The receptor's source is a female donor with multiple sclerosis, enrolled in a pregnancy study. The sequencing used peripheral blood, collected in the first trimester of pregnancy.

This CDR3 is CASRGTSVHEQFF. The CDR3 nucleotides read TGTGCCAGCAGGGGGACTAGCGTCCATGAGCAGTTCTTC. The V and J genes are TRBV6-1 and TRBJ2-1; 10 nucleotides agree with TRBD2. The CDR3 sequence is 13 residues long. J was trimmed by 8 bases and V by 6 bases; bases with no gene match: 4. CDR1 MNHNS and CDR2 SASEGT come from the germline V gene.